What follows are 13 T cell receptor beta chains derived from one specimen sequenced in a study of cytomegalovirus exposure and HLA in healthy donors. PCR was performed using 60 Vbeta and 13 Jbeta primers. Produced via immunoSEQ multiplex PCR; TCRdb's table is partial and in-frame only. The sample has some 89,000 clones. The specimen sequenced was PBMCs. The receptors here all came from a woman younger than 45 in good health and CMV-seronegative.

The rearrangement uses TRBV27 and TRBJ2-2, with D possibly TRBD1 on 6 matching bases. The length of the CDR3 is 12 residues. The germline V and J ends were trimmed by 6 bases and 8 bases, with 10 bases remaining between them. The germline gives CDR1 MNHEY, CDR2 SMNVEV (reference sequence). As DNA, the CDR3 is TGTGCCAGCAGCCCAGGGGAGGGGGAGCTGTTTTTT. Residues: CASSPGEGELFF.

The chain couples TRBV5-4 to TRBJ2-7; D might be TRBD1 (5 bases). Germline lookup yields CDR1 SGHNT and CDR2 YYREEE (reference sequence). The CDR3 consists of 13 residues. The V and J ends lost 2 bases and 1 base respectively, with 7 bases between them. The CDR3, as DNA: TGTGCCAGCAGCTTTACAGGTTCCTACGAGCAGTACTTC. Translating gives CASSFTGSYEQYF.

The rearrangement uses TRBV4-1 and TRBJ2-3, with 16 bases lining up with TRBD2. The CDR3 sequence is 19 residues long. Trimming removed 4 bases from V and 3 bases from J; junction bases left unmatched: 10. Germline CDR1 MGHRA, CDR2 YSYEKL. CDR3 coding DNA: TGCGCCAGCAGCCCGGGACTAGCGGGAGGGTTCGGGGGTACAGATACGCAGTATTTT. Protein: CASSPGLAGGFGGTDTQYF.

The V gene is TRBV28, the J gene TRBJ2-7; 8 nucleotides line up with TRBD2. This CDR3 contains 12 residues. The germline V gene encodes CDR1 MDHEN and CDR2 SYDVKM. V lost 6 bases and J lost 2; bases outside the gene matches: 0. CDR3 DNA sequence: TGTGCCAGCAGGCGGGAGGCCTACGAGCAGTACTTC. Protein: CASRREAYEQYF.

The CDR3 DNA reads TGCGCCAGCCGGGGGGAAAGGCCTCACGCCGGGGAGCTGTTTTTT. Its translation is CASRGERPHAGELFF. The gene calls are TRBV23-1 and TRBJ2-2; 7 bases map to TRBD2. TRBV23-1 is an ORF; its function is uncertain. Germline trimming cut 8 bases from V and 6 bases from J; bases unmatched to any gene: 12. The CDR3 sequence is 15 residues long.

The V and J genes are TRBV5-6 and TRBJ2-5; TRBD2 agrees at 7 bases. The J call is uncertain, as TRBJ2-7 better fits the DNA end. Germline loops: CDR1 SGHDT, CDR2 YYEEEE. The CDR3 loop spans 15 amino acids. The CDR3 region is CASSLGLGGKNEQYF. CDR3 in DNA: TGTGCCAGCAGCTTGGGTTTGGGGGGGAAGAACGAGCAGTACTTC.

V gene TRBV6-1 combines with J gene TRBJ1-3; the D gene is possibly TRBD1 (6 bases). The CDR3 has 13 residues. V dropped 4 bases and J dropped 4 bases, with 8 bases sitting between them. Germline V gives CDR1 MNHNS, CDR2 SASEGT. The CDR3 spells CASSAGDGNTIYF. CDR3 nucleotide sequence: TGTGCCAGCAGTGCAGGGGACGGAAACACCATATATTTT.

The chain has TRBV29-1 and TRBJ2-1, with D tentatively TRBD2 (5 bases). From germline, CDR1 is SQVTM and CDR2 ANQGSEA. This CDR3 comprises 13 residues. The germline V and J ends were trimmed by 4 bases and 0 bases, with 7 bases remaining between them. This CDR3 reads CSVVAISYNEQFF. The CDR3 DNA follows: TGCAGCGTTGTAGCGATCTCCTACAATGAGCAGTTCTTC.

The J gene is TRBJ2-1, the V gene TRBV19, with TRBD2 identical over 9 bases. Germline V lookup: CDR1 LNHDA, CDR2 SQIVND (reference sequence). The CDR3 has 15 amino acids. V was pared by 1 base and J by 7 bases, with 5 bases of the junction left unmatched. CDR3 DNA: TGTGCCAGTAGTATAGCACTAGCGGGTGTGAATGAGCAGTTCTTC. Its protein product is CASSIALAGVNEQFF.

Remarks on this clone: The sample has other DNA sequences that encode this CDR3 too. The chain has TRBV7-9 and TRBJ2-7; tentatively, D is TRBD1 (5 bases). CDR1 is SEHNR, CDR2 FQNEAQ, per germline (reference sequence). Trimming removed 4 bases at V and 4 bases at J, with 8 bases between. The CDR3 loop spans 12 amino acids. The CDR3 DNA follows: TGTGCCAGCAGCTCTCAGGGTTACGAGCAGTACTTC. Translating it yields CASSSQGYEQYF.

V gene TRBV15 combines with J gene TRBJ2-1, with 7 bases lining up with TRBD2. V trimming: 1 base; J trimming: 6 bases; junction bases outside the gene matches: 9. The CDR3 extends over 16 amino acids. Per the germline V gene, CDR1 is LNHNV and CDR2 is YYDKDF (reference sequence). The CDR3 reads CATSRVGTTALNEQFF. The CDR3 DNA sequence: TGTGCCACCAGCAGAGTAGGGACTACCGCACTCAATGAGCAGTTCTTC. Using reference TRBV15 and TRBJ2-1 for the parts outside the CDR3, the full variable domain is DAMVIQNPRYQVTQFGKPVTLSCSQTLNHNVMYWYQQKSSQAPKLLFHYYDKDFNNEADTPDNFQSRRPNTSFCFLDIRSPGLGDTAMYLCATSRVGTTALNEQFFGPGTRLTVL.

The rearrangement links TRBV5-4 to TRBJ2-5; 11 bases map to TRBD2. Trimming removed 4 bases from V and 11 bases from J; junction bases left unmatched: 4. Germline-derived CDR1 and CDR2 are SGHNT and YYREEE (reference sequence). The CDR3 loop spans 12 amino acids. The DNA for the CDR3 is TGTGCCAGCAGCATGGGACTAGCGGAGCAGTACTTC. It specifies CASSMGLAEQYF.

The rearrangement uses TRBV10-2 and TRBJ2-5, with 10 positions matching TRBD2. Trimming at V came to 6 bases and at J to 3 bases, leaving 4 bases not matched to a gene. There are 14 residues in the CDR3. Germline values: CDR1 WSHSY, CDR2 SAAADI. CDR3 sequence: CASRLAGEEETQYF. The CDR3, as DNA: TGCGCCAGCAGGCTAGCGGGAGAAGAAGAGACCCAGTACTTC.